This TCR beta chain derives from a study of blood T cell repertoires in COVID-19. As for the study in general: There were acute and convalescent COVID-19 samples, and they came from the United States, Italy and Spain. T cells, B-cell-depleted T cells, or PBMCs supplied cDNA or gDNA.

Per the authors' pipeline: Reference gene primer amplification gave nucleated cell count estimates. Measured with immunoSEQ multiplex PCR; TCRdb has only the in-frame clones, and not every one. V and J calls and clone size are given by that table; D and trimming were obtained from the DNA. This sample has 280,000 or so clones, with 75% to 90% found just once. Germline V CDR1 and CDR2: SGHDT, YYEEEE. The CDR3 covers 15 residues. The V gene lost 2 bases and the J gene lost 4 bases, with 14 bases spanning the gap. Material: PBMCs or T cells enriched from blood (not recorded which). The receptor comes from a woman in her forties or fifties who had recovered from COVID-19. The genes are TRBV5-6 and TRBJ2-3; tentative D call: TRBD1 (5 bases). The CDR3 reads CASSLDSALADTQYF. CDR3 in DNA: TGTGCCAGCAGCTTAGACAGCGCGTTAGCAGATACGCAGTATTTT.